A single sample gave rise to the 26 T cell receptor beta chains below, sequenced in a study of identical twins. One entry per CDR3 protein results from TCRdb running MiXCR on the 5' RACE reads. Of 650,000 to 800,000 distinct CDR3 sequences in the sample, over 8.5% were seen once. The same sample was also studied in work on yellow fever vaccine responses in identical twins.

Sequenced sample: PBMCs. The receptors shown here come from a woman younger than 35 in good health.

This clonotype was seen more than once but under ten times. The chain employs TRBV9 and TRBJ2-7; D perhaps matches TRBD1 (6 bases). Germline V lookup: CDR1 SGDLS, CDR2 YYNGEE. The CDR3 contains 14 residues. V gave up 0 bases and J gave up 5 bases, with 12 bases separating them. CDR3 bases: TGTGCCAGCAGCGTAGGCTCCGGGACAAACGAGCAGTACTTC. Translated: CASSVGSGTNEQYF.

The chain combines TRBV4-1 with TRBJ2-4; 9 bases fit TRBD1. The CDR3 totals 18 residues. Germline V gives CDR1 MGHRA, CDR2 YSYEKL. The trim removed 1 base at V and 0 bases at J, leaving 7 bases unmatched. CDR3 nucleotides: TGCGCCAGCAGCCAAGGAGCACAGGGGGCGCAAGCCAAAAACATTCAGTACTTC. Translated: CASSQGAQGAQAKNIQYF.

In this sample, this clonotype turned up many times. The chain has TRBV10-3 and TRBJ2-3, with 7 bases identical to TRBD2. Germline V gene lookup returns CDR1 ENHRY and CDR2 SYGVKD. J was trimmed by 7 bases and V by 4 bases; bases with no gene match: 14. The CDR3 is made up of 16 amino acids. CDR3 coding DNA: TGTGCCATCAGTGCCGGAACGGGGGGAGGAAGGAATACGCAGTATTTT. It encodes CAISAGTGGGRNTQYF.

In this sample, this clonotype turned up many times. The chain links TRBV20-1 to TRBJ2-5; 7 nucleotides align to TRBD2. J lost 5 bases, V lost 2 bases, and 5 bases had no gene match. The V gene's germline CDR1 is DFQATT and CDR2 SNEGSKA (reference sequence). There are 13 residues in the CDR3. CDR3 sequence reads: CSARSGGVETQYF. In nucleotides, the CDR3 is TGCAGTGCTAGAAGTGGGGGGGTGGAGACCCAGTACTTC.

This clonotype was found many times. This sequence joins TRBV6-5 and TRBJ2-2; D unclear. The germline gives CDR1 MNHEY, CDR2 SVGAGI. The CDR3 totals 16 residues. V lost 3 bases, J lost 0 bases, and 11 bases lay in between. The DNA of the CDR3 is TGTGCCAGCAGTTATGGTTACGACGCGAACACCGGGGAGCTGTTTTTT. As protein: CASSYGYDANTGELFF.

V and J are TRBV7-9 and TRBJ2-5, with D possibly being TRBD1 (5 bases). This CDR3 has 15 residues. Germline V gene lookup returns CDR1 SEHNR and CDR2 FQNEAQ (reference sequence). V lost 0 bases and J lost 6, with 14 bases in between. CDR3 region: CASSLAKGLVQTQYF. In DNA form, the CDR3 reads TGTGCCAGCAGCTTAGCAAAGGGGCTAGTACAGACCCAGTACTTC.

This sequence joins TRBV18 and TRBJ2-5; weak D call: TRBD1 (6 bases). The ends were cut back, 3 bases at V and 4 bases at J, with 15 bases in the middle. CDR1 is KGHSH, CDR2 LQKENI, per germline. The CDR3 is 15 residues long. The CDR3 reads CASSPYNRVAETQYF. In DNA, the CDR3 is TGTGCCAGCTCACCTTACAACAGGGTTGCAGAGACCCAGTACTTC. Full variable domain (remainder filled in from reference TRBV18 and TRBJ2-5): NAGVMQNPRHLVRRRGQEARLRCSPMKGHSHVYWYRQLPEEGLKFMVYLQKENIIDESGMPKERFSAEFPKEGPSILRIQQVVRGDSAAYFCASSPYNRVAETQYFGPGTRLLVL.

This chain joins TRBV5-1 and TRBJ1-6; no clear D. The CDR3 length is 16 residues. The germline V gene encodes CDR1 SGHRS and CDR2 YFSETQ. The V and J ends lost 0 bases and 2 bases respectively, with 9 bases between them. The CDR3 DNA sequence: TGCGCCAGCAGCTTGGACAGCATCACCTATAATTCACCCCTCCACTTT. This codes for CASSLDSITYNSPLHF.

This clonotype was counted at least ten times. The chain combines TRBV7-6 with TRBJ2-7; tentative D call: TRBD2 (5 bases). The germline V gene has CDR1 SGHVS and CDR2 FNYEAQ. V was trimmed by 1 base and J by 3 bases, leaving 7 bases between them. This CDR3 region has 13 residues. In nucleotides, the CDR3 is TGTGCCAGCAGCTTAGGAGAGGGCTACGAGCAGTACTTC. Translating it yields CASSLGEGYEQYF.

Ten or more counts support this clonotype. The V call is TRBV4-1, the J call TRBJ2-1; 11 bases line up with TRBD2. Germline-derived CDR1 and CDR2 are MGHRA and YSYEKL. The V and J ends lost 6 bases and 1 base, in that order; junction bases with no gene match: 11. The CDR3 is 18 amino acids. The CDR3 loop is CASRPQTGTSGSYNEQFF. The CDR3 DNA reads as TGCGCCAGCAGACCCCAAACCGGGACTAGCGGATCCTACAATGAGCAGTTCTTC.

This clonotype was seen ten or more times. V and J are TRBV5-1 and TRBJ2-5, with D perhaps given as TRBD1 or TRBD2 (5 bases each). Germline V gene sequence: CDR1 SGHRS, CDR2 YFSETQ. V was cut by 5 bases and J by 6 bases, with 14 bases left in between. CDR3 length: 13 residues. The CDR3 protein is CASRGVNTQTQYF. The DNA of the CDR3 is TGCGCCAGCAGGGGGGTAAACACCCAGACCCAGTACTTC. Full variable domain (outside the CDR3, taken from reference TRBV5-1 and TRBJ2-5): KAGVTQTPRYLIKTRGQQVTLSCSPISGHRSVSWYQQTPGQGLQFLFEYFSETQRNKGNFPGRFSGRQFSNSRSEMNVSTLELGDSALYLCASRGVNTQTQYFGPGTRLLVL.

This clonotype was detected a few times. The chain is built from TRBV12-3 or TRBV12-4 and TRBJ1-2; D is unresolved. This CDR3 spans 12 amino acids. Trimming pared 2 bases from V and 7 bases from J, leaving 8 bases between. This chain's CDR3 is CASSLMGSGYTF. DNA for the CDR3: TGTGCCAGCAGTTTAATGGGGTCTGGCTACACCTTC.

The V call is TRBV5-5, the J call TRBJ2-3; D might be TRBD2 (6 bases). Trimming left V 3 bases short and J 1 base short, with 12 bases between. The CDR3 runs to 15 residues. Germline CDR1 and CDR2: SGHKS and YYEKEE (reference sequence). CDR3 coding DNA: TGTGCCAGCAGCTCGCGGGGTTTAGGCACAGATACGCAGTATTTT. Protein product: CASSSRGLGTDTQYF.

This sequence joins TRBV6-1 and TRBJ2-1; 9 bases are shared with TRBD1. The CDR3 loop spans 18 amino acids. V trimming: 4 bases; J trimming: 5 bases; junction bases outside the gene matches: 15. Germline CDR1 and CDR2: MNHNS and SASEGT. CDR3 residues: CASSVGFSGDRAHNEQFF. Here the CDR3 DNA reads TGTGCCAGCAGTGTCGGATTCTCAGGGGACAGGGCCCACAATGAGCAGTTCTTC.

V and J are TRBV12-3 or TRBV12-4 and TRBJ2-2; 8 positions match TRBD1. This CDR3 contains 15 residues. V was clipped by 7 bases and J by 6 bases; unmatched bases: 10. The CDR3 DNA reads TGTGCCAGCACTCCCAGGACAGGGTTATCCGGGGAGCTGTTTTTT. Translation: CASTPRTGLSGELFF.

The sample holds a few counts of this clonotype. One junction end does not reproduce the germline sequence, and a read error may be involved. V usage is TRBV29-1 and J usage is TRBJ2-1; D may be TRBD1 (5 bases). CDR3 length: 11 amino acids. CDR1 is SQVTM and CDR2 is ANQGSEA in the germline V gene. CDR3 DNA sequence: TGCAGCGCAATGGTTCGGCAGGGTCCGCTCTTC. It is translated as CSAMVRQGPLF.

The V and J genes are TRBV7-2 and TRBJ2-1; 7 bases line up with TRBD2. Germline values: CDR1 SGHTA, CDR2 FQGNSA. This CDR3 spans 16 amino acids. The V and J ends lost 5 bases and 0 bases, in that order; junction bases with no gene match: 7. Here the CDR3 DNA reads TGTGCCAGCAGCGAAGGCGGGGGACGCTCCTACAATGAGCAGTTCTTC. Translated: CASSEGGGRSYNEQFF.

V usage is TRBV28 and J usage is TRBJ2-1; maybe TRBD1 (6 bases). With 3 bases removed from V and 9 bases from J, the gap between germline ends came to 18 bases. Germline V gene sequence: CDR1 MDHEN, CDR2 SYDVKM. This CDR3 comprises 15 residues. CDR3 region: CASSFGNWGLGEQFF. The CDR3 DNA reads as TGTGCCAGCAGTTTTGGCAATTGGGGGCTGGGTGAGCAGTTCTTC.

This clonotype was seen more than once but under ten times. The CDR3 DNA reads as TGTGCCAGCAGCCAAGCGTGGACAGGAGGGGACGAGCAGTACTTC. The encoded protein is CASSQAWTGGDEQYF. This chain joins TRBV3-1 and TRBJ2-7, with a possible D match to TRBD1 (7 bases). Germline V gene lookup returns CDR1 LGHDT and CDR2 YNNKEL (reference sequence). This CDR3 has 15 amino acids. Trimming stripped 1 base from V and 5 bases from J, with 15 bases between.

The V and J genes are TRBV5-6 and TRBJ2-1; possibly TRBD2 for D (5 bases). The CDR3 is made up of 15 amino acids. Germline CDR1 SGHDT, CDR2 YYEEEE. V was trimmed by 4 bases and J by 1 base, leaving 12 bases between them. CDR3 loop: CASSPDSFSYNEQFF. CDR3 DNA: TGTGCCAGCAGCCCGGACTCATTTTCCTACAATGAGCAGTTCTTC. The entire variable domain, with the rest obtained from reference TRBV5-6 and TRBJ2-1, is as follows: DAGVTQSPTHLIKTRGQQVTLRCSPKSGHDTVSWYQQALGQGPQFIFQYYEEEERQRGNFPDRFSGHQFPNYSSELNVNALLLGDSALYLCASSPDSFSYNEQFFGPGTRLTVL.

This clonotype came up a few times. The CDR3 region has the DNA TGTGCCAGCAGCTCTAGAGCCCTCCTCTCCTACGAGCAGTACTTC. Its protein is CASSSRALLSYEQYF. The chain recombines TRBV5-6 with TRBJ2-7, with D unresolved. Germline V gives CDR1 SGHDT, CDR2 YYEEEE. The CDR3 has 15 amino acids. The germline V and J ends were trimmed by 3 bases and 0 bases, with 13 bases remaining between them.

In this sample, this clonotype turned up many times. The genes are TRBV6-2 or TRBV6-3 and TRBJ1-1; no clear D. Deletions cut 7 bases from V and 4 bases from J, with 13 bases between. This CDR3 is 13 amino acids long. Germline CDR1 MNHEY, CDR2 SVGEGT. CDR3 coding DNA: TGTGCCAGCAACCAAGGGAGTATCACTGAAGCTTTCTTT. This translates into CASNQGSITEAFF.

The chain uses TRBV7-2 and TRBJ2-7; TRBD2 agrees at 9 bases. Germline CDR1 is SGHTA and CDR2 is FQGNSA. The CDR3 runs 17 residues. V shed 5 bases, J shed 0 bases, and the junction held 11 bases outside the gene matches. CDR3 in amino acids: CASSRFGRGGSSYEQYF. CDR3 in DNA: TGTGCCAGCAGCCGGTTCGGGCGGGGGGGAAGCTCCTACGAGCAGTACTTC.

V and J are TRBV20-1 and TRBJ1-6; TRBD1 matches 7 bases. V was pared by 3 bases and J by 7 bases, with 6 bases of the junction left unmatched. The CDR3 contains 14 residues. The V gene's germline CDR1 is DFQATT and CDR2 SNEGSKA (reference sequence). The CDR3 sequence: CSASRRGQNSPLHF. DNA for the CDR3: TGCAGTGCTAGCCGGAGGGGGCAGAATTCACCCCTCCACTTT.

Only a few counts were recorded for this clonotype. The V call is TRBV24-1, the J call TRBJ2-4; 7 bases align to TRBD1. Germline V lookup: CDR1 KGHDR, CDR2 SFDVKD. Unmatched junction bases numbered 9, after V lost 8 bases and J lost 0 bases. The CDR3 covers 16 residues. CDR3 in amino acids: CATTGQSVTAKNIQYF. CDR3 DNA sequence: TGTGCCACCACGGGACAGAGTGTTACAGCCAAAAACATTCAGTACTTC.

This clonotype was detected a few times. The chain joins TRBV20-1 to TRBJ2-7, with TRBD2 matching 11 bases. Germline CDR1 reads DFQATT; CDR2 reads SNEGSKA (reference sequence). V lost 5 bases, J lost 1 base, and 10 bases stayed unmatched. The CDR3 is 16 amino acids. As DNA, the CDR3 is TGCAGTGCTCGATATACATCTAGCGGGGGGTCCTACGAGCAGTACTTC. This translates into CSARYTSSGGSYEQYF.